The 24 T cell receptor beta chains presented below share a single source sample, sequenced in a study of cytomegalovirus exposure and HLA in healthy donors. PCR was performed using 60 Vbeta and 13 Jbeta primers. Repertoires were generated with immunoSEQ multiplex PCR, while TCRdb's copy carries only in-frame clones and drops some. The sample gives 250,000 to 300,000 clones, 80% to 90% of which show up once; 2% to 2.5% is in the top ten. Sequencing used PBMCs. The origin of the receptors is a woman aged 40 to 50 in good health and CMV-seropositive.

Only a few counts were recorded for this clone. V usage is TRBV7-3 and J usage is TRBJ2-2, with D perhaps TRBD1 (6 bases). CDR3 length: 14 amino acids. Between the trimmed V and J ends, which lost 5 bases and 1 base, there was a span of 8 bases. Germline V lookup: CDR1 SGHTA, CDR2 FQGTGA. The CDR3 loop is CASSPRGNTGELFF. The CDR3 DNA follows: TGTGCCAGCAGCCCCAGGGGGAACACCGGGGAGCTGTTTTTT.

The count of this clone is one. The chain recombines TRBV6-5 with TRBJ2-3; possibly TRBD2 for D (5 bases). Trimming took 6 bases from V and 0 from J, leaving 13 bases between them. The CDR3 runs 15 residues. Germline CDR1 is MNHEY and CDR2 is SVGAGI. The CDR3 DNA is TGTGCCAGCAGGTCTAGCTTCGCTAGCACAGATACGCAGTATTTT. This translates into CASRSSFASTDTQYF.

CDR3 region: CASSPLEGTGVPNTEAFF. The CDR3 region has the DNA TGTGCCAGCTCACCATTGGAAGGGACAGGGGTACCGAACACTGAAGCTTTCTTT. The V and J genes are TRBV18 and TRBJ1-1, with 10 positions matching TRBD1. CDR3 length: 18 residues. Germline lookup yields CDR1 KGHSH and CDR2 LQKENI. The trim removed 2 bases at V and 1 base at J, leaving 10 bases unmatched.

The genes are TRBV28 and TRBJ2-3, with D possibly TRBD1 on 6 matching bases. The CDR3 runs to 12 residues. Germline loops: CDR1 MDHEN, CDR2 SYDVKM. Trimming took 7 bases from V and 6 from J, leaving 11 bases between them. For the CDR3, the DNA is TGTGCCAGCAATCAGCAGGGGGATACGCAGTATTTT. As protein: CASNQQGDTQYF.

The V and J genes are TRBV10-3 and TRBJ2-3; the match to TRBD2 covers 11 bases. CDR3 length equals 15 residues. The J segment lost 2 bases and the V segment lost 5 bases, leaving 3 bases of the junction unmatched. Per germline, CDR1 ENHRY and CDR2 SYGVKD. The CDR3 loop reads CAISRTSGLTDTQYF. For the CDR3, the DNA is TGTGCCATCAGTCGGACTAGCGGGCTCACAGATACGCAGTATTTT.

The chain employs TRBV7-3 and TRBJ2-5; 8 bases align to TRBD2. The CDR3 is 16 residues long. V lost 2 bases to trimming and J lost 3 bases; unmatched junction nucleotides: 8. CDR1 is SGHTA and CDR2 is FQGTGA in the germline V gene. CDR3 protein: CASSLLSGSYKETQYF. The CDR3 nucleotides are TGTGCCAGCAGCTTACTAAGCGGGAGTTACAAAGAGACCCAGTACTTC.

The rearrangement joins TRBV4-2 to TRBJ1-2, with 12 bases that match TRBD1. Germline assignment: CDR1 LGHNA and CDR2 YNFKEQ. CDR3 length equals 16 residues. V was clipped by 0 bases and J by 4 bases; unmatched bases: 3. Written as DNA, the CDR3 is TGTGCCAGCAGCCAAGAGGGGACAGGGGGCTTCTATGGCTACACCTTC. Translated, it gives CASSQEGTGGFYGYTF.

The chain employs TRBV18 and TRBJ2-1; maybe TRBD1 (6 bases). V dropped 3 bases and J dropped 3 bases, with 15 bases sitting between them. Germline CDR1 is KGHSH and CDR2 is LQKENI. The CDR3 is 16 residues long. The CDR3, as DNA: TGTGCCAGCTCACCCCCCACAGGGACGAGCTACAATGAGCAGTTCTTC. Its protein product is CASSPPTGTSYNEQFF.

The DNA of the CDR3 is TGTGCCAGCAGTCTCCGACAGGGAGGCTACGAGCAGTACTTC. As protein: CASSLRQGGYEQYF. The chain combines TRBV6-5 with TRBJ2-7; D is possibly TRBD1 (7 bases). V lost 5 bases and J lost 3, with 14 bases in between. Germline values: CDR1 MNHEY, CDR2 SVGAGI. This CDR3 region has 14 residues.

The V call is TRBV11-2, the J call TRBJ2-7; weak D call: TRBD2 (5 bases). V was cut by 5 bases and J by 2 bases, with 10 bases left in between. The CDR3 has 13 residues. CDR1 and CDR2 from the germline V gene are SGHAT and FQNNGV. CDR3 sequence reads: CASSPEVTYEQYF. The CDR3 DNA sequence: TGTGCCAGCAGCCCGGAGGTGACCTACGAGCAGTACTTC. Full variable domain (outside the CDR3, taken from reference TRBV11-2 and TRBJ2-7): EAGVAQSPRYKIIEKRQSVAFWCNPISGHATLYWYQQILGQGPKLLIQFQNNGVVDDSQLPKDRFSAERLKGVDSTLKIQPAKLEDSAVYLCASSPEVTYEQYFGPGTRLTVT.

J is TRBJ2-6 and V is TRBV7-2; D ambiguous. Trimming pared 4 bases from V and 0 bases from J, leaving 10 bases between. Germline lookup yields CDR1 SGHTA and CDR2 FQGNSA. The CDR3 is 16 amino acids. The CDR3 region has the DNA TGTGCCAGCAGCTATACTATTGGCTCTGGGGCCAACGTCCTGACTTTC. Translated: CASSYTIGSGANVLTF.

The chain combines TRBV29-1 with TRBJ1-1; the D is unclear. The V end was cut by 3 bases, the J end by 3 bases, with 8 bases between. The CDR3 loop spans 12 amino acids. Germline V gene data show CDR1 as SQVTM and CDR2 as ANQGSEA. The CDR3 bases are TGCAGCGTTGACGCCGGGTACACTGAAGCTTTCTTT. This translates into CSVDAGYTEAFF.

V usage is TRBV27 and J usage is TRBJ2-5; 7 positions agree with TRBD2. This CDR3 spans 12 amino acids. Per germline, CDR1 MNHEY and CDR2 SMNVEV (reference sequence). V trimming: 6 bases; J trimming: 6 bases; junction bases outside the gene matches: 4. CDR3 residues: CASRGGSQTQYF. DNA of the CDR3: TGTGCCAGCAGGGGGGGGTCGCAGACCCAGTACTTC.

The chain joins TRBV19 to TRBJ1-5; 9 nucleotides agree with TRBD1. This CDR3 is 13 amino acids long. V gave up 5 bases and J gave up 5 bases; unmatched junction bases: 1. Per germline, CDR1 LNHDA and CDR2 SQIVND (reference sequence). CDR3 residues: CASSRQGDQPQHF. The CDR3 bases are TGTGCCAGTAGTCGACAGGGGGATCAGCCCCAGCATTTT.

This chain uses TRBV7-9 with TRBJ1-5; no clear D gene. CDR1 is SEHNR and CDR2 is FQNEAQ in the germline V gene (reference sequence). V was pared by 4 bases and J by 5 bases, with 6 bases between. The CDR3 is made up of 12 amino acids. Written as DNA, the CDR3 is TGTGCCAGCAGCTCAGATTATCAGCCCCAGCATTTT. It encodes CASSSDYQPQHF.

The V and J genes are TRBV6-5 and TRBJ1-2, with 8 bases identical to TRBD1. In germline, CDR1 is MNHEY, CDR2 SVGAGI. The CDR3 runs to 14 residues. J lost 3 bases, V lost 7 bases, and 7 bases had no gene match. The CDR3 is CASNQGQAYYGYTF. For the CDR3, the DNA is TGTGCCAGCAACCAGGGACAGGCTTACTATGGCTACACCTTC.

J is TRBJ1-2 and V is TRBV7-9; D unresolved. Deletions cut 3 bases from V and 5 bases from J, with 7 bases between. This CDR3 contains 12 residues. CDR1 is SEHNR, CDR2 FQNEAQ, per germline (reference sequence). The CDR3 spells CASSFGEYGYTF. The CDR3 nucleotides read TGTGCCAGCAGCTTTGGAGAGTATGGCTACACCTTC.

The rearrangement joins TRBV29-1 to TRBJ1-2; D call uncertain. V dropped 2 bases and J dropped 7 bases, with 11 bases sitting between them. The CDR3 is 12 residues long. Germline V gene sequence: CDR1 SQVTM, CDR2 ANQGSEA. CDR3 nucleotide sequence: TGCAGCGTTGAACTGCAGGTCCCTGGCTACACCTTC. Amino acid sequence: CSVELQVPGYTF. The complete variable domain, with remaining parts taken from reference TRBV29-1 and TRBJ1-2, reads SAVISQKPSRDICQRGTSLTIQCQVDSQVTMMFWYRQQPGQSLTLIATANQGSEATYESGFVIDKFPISRPNLTFSTLTVSNMSPEDSSIYLCSVELQVPGYTFGSGTRLTVV.

This chain links TRBV9 with TRBJ2-7; maybe TRBD1 (6 bases). The CDR3 runs to 14 residues. V was trimmed by 4 bases and J by 3 bases, leaving 14 bases between them. Germline assignment: CDR1 SGDLS and CDR2 YYNGEE. CDR3 bases: TGTGCCAGCAGCCCCCAACAGGGATTCTACGAGCAGTACTTC. Translating gives CASSPQQGFYEQYF.

This chain uses TRBV28 with TRBJ2-5; D perhaps matches TRBD2 (6 bases). The J call may be faulty, since TRBJ2-7 better matches the DNA end. The V gene's germline CDR1 is MDHEN and CDR2 SYDVKM. The CDR3 is made up of 16 amino acids. Here the CDR3 DNA reads TGTGCCAGCAGTTTTATGGGAGGCCGCAGCTTTTACGAGCAGTACTTC. This gives the protein CASSFMGGRSFYEQYF.

This sequence joins TRBV2 and TRBJ2-4; D may be TRBD1 (6 bases). V was pared by 3 bases and J by 0 bases, with 6 bases between. The CDR3 is made up of 14 amino acids. The V gene's germline CDR1 is SNHLY and CDR2 FYNNEI. The chain's CDR3 is CASSDRGAKNIQYF. CDR3 DNA: TGTGCCAGCAGTGACAGGGGAGCCAAAAACATTCAGTACTTC.

The J gene is TRBJ1-2, the V gene TRBV19, with no clear D. Germline V gene sequence: CDR1 LNHDA, CDR2 SQIVND (reference sequence). Deletions cut 6 bases from V and 2 bases from J, with 13 bases between. CDR3 length: 14 residues. The CDR3 region is CASSPIGLNYGYTF. CDR3 in DNA: TGTGCCAGTAGCCCAATTGGACTAAACTATGGCTACACCTTC.

The chain couples TRBV7-3 to TRBJ2-5, with no clear D. V gave up 5 bases and J gave up 2 bases, with 12 bases separating them. Germline lookup yields CDR1 SGHTA and CDR2 FQGTGA. The CDR3 is made up of 14 amino acids. CDR3 DNA sequence: TGTGCCAGCAGCCTTCTAGGCATACAAGAGACCCAGTACTTC. Translation: CASSLLGIQETQYF.

The V call is TRBV2, the J call TRBJ2-1, with 8 positions matching TRBD2. There are 16 residues in the CDR3. J lost 9 bases, V lost 6 bases, and 16 bases had no gene match. CDR1 is SNHLY, CDR2 FYNNEI, per germline. CDR3 bases: TGTGCCAGCAGCGAACGGGGACTAGTGGGGGTAGGTGAGCAGTTCTTC. This gives the protein CASSERGLVGVGEQFF. The whole variable domain, remainder taken from reference TRBV2 and TRBJ2-1, is EPEVTQTPSHQVTQMGQEVILRCVPISNHLYFYWYRQILGQKVEFLVSFYNNEISEKSEIFDDQFSVERPDGSNFTLKIRSTKLEDSAMYFCASSERGLVGVGEQFFGPGTRLTVL.